A selection of T cell receptor beta chains follows, all from one sample in a study of metastatic and nonmetastatic thyroid tumors. TCRdb ran MiXCR on the PCR reads. The sample has around 24,000 clones, 13% seen once; the top ten hold roughly 18%. The sequenced sample was blood. The receptors were sampled from a female donor with papillary thyroid cancer or a benign thyroid nodule (not recorded which). Some clones in this sample may be carry-over from other donors' samples. The CDR3 runs from the conserved cysteine through the conserved F or W. The D gene is left open where the match is weak. Clone size is stated in some rows and not others, as once, few, many or a class when expanded.

v_gene	abundance	j_gene	d_gene	CDR3nt	CDR3aa
TRBV7-2	-	TRBJ1-2	-	TGTGCCAGCAGCTTTCTGGGGCGCGAAGGCTACACCTTC	CASSFLGREGYTF
TRBV9	-	TRBJ2-3	-	TGCGCCAGCACCCTATTCGAGAATCCTAGCTCAGATACGCCGTATTTT	CASTLFENPSSDTPYF
TRBV9	many	TRBJ1-4	-	TGTGCCAGCAGCTCCGGGGGGGTAGATGAAAAACTGTTTTTT	CASSSGGVDEKLFF
TRBV9	-	TRBJ2-3	TRBD2	TGTGCCAGCAGCACTCGACTAGCGGGCGGGAACACAGATACGCAGTATTTT	CASSTRLAGGNTDTQYF
TRBV6-1	medium-sized	TRBJ1-1	-	TGTGCCAGCAGTGAATTAGCCAGGGCGAACACTGAAGCTTTCTTT	CASSELARANTEAFF
TRBV5-1	many	TRBJ1-2	-	TGCGCCAGCTCGATGGGGAGTCGGGGTGTCGGCTACACCTTC	CASSMGSRGVGYTF
TRBV6-1	many	TRBJ1-2	-	TGTGCCAGCAGTGATTGGGGGAGCGGTGGCTACACCTTC	CASSDWGSGGYTF
TRBV12-3/TRBV12-4	many	TRBJ2-1	TRBD1	TGTGCCAGCAGTTCAGACAGGGGGGGGTACAATGAGCAGTTCTTC	CASSSDRGGYNEQFF
TRBV11-2	medium-sized	TRBJ2-7	-	TGTGCCAGCAGCTTAGATCGGCCTAACGAGCAGTACTTC	CASSLDRPNEQYF
TRBV9	-	TRBJ2-1	-	TGTGCCAGCAGCGTTCAGGGACATTACAGCAATGAGCAGTTCTTC	CASSVQGHYSNEQFF
TRBV2	many	TRBJ2-1	-	TGTGCCAGCAGTCAAGGTGAGCAGTTCTTC	CASSQGEQFF
TRBV4-1	many	TRBJ2-5	TRBD1	TGCGCCAGCAGCCAAACCCCGGACAGGGAACAAGAGACCCAGTACTTC	CASSQTPDREQETQYF
TRBV3-1	-	TRBJ1-5	TRBD1	TGTGCCAGCAGCCAGCAGGGGGCGGGTCAGCCCCAGCATTTT	CASSQQGAGQPQHF
TRBV6-2/TRBV6-3	few	TRBJ2-3	-	TGTGCCGGCAGTTACTCGTTTTCGCGGGCAGATACGCAGTATTTT	CAGSYSFSRADTQYF
TRBV18	many	TRBJ2-3	-	TGTGCCAGCTCACCACCTCTAGGGGGATCCACAGATACGCAGTATTTT	CASSPPLGGSTDTQYF
TRBV12-3/TRBV12-4	few	TRBJ1-6	-	TGTGCCAGCAGTTTATCCGGGGCTAATTCACCCCTCCACTTT	CASSLSGANSPLHF
TRBV9	many	TRBJ1-4	TRBD1	TGTGCCAGCAGCGTAACCGGACAGGCTCTGTTTTTT	CASSVTGQALFF
TRBV9	-	TRBJ2-5	TRBD2	TGTGCCAGCAGCGTAGGTACTAGCGGTATATCTAGAGAGACCCAGTACTTC	CASSVGTSGISRETQYF
TRBV7-2	many	TRBJ1-6	-	TGTGCCAGCAGCCCCCCCTCCCATAATTCACCCCTCCACTTT	CASSPPSHNSPLHF
TRBV29-1	many	TRBJ2-1	-	TGCAGCACCCGCCGGACAGCGGACTACAATGAGCAGTTCTTC	CSTRRTADYNEQFF
TRBV5-8	many	TRBJ2-5	TRBD1	TGTGCCAGCAGCTCCCCAGGACAGGGGGAAGAGACCCAGTACTTC	CASSSPGQGEETQYF
TRBV12-3/TRBV12-4	many	TRBJ2-1	-	TGTGCCAGCAGAAAAACCGTTTGGGAATACAATGAGCAGTTCTTC	CASRKTVWEYNEQFF
TRBV10-1	few	TRBJ2-3	-	TGCGCCAGCATTGAGGTAGTCTTAGATACGCAGTATTTT	CASIEVVLDTQYF
TRBV12-3/TRBV12-4	many	TRBJ1-2	-	TGTGCCAGCAGTTTAGCGTTTGGGACTCAGGCGGCCTATGGCTACACCTTC	CASSLAFGTQAAYGYTF
TRBV2	many	TRBJ1-2	-	TGTGCCAGCAGTGAAGCTACAGGGAGTGTCTATGGCTACACCTTC	CASSEATGSVYGYTF
TRBV29-1	many	TRBJ1-2	-	TGCAGCGTTGGGGGGAACCTCCCTCCTTCTCGCTACACCTTC	CSVGGNLPPSRYTF
TRBV20-1	many	TRBJ2-7	TRBD2	TGCAGTGCTAGAGATCTAGCGGGAGGGCCCTGGTACTTC	CSARDLAGGPWYF
TRBV28	many	TRBJ2-1	TRBD2	TGTGCCAGCAGTTTTAGGGGACTAGCAGCTCATGAGCAGTTCTTC	CASSFRGLAAHEQFF
TRBV12-3/TRBV12-4	many	TRBJ1-2	-	TGTGCCAGCAGCCGGGACTCTAACCCCGCCTATGGCTACACCTTC	CASSRDSNPAYGYTF
TRBV9	many	TRBJ1-1	TRBD1	TGTGCCAGCAGCTCACGGGACAGAAACACTGAAGCTTTCTTT	CASSSRDRNTEAFF
TRBV11-2	many	TRBJ1-1	-	TGTGCCAGCAGCGGGGGTTACACTGAAGCTTTCTTT	CASSGGYTEAFF
TRBV20-1	many	TRBJ2-7	-	TGCAGTGCTAAGACCTCCGGGGACTACGAGCAGTACTTC	CSAKTSGDYEQYF
TRBV7-3	-	TRBJ2-1	TRBD2	TGTGCCAGCAGCAGAGCAGCGGGACTCTACAATGAGCAGTTCTTC	CASSRAAGLYNEQFF
TRBV12-3/TRBV12-4	medium-sized	TRBJ2-7	TRBD1	TGTGCCAGCAGCCCTTCGACAGGGAGCGGCTACGAGCAGTACTTC	CASSPSTGSGYEQYF
TRBV19	many	TRBJ2-1	TRBD2	TGTGCCAGTAGTGCGACTAGCGGGAGAGGAAATGAGCAGTTCTTC	CASSATSGRGNEQFF
TRBV5-6	many	TRBJ1-4	TRBD1	TGTGCCAGCAGACCGACAGGGTCCTATGAAAAACTGTTTTTT	CASRPTGSYEKLFF
TRBV9	many	TRBJ2-7	-	TGTGCCAGCAGCCCTTCTTCTGGCTACGAGCAGTACTTC	CASSPSSGYEQYF
TRBV20-1	-	TRBJ2-3	-	TGCAGTGCTAGATTCGCAGATACGCAGTATTTT	CSARFADTQYF
TRBV7-8	many	TRBJ2-1	TRBD2	TGTGCCAGCAGCCCTAGGACTAGCGGGGGGGGCAATGAGCAGTTCTTC	CASSPRTSGGGNEQFF
TRBV14	many	TRBJ2-1	-	TGTGCCAGCAGCGATTGGGGAGATGAGCAGTTCTTC	CASSDWGDEQFF
TRBV6-1	many	TRBJ1-4	-	TGTGCCAGCAGCCCTCCCGCTGGGTCTAGTCGAGAAAAACTGTTTTTT	CASSPPAGSSREKLFF
TRBV12-3/TRBV12-4	many	TRBJ2-1	-	TGTGCCAGCAGTCCTCCTTTGGAGCGGCCAGAGCAGTTCTTC	CASSPPLERPEQFF
TRBV12-3/TRBV12-4	many	TRBJ2-2	-	TGTGCCAGCAGTTTGGTCCGGAGATTGAACACCGGGGAGCTGTTTTTT	CASSLVRRLNTGELFF
TRBV9	many	TRBJ2-1	TRBD2	TGTGCCAGCAGCGTAGCTCCTAGCGGCCCCAATGAGCAGTTCTTC	CASSVAPSGPNEQFF
TRBV27	-	TRBJ2-6	-	TGTGCCAGCAGTGTAGCGGTAGTCGGGGCCAACGTCCTGACTTTC	CASSVAVVGANVLTF
TRBV12-5	many	TRBJ1-6	-	TGTGCTAGTGGTTTGGTAGGGTATAATTCACCCCTCCACTTT	CASGLVGYNSPLHF